This T cell receptor (beta chain) comes out of a study of T cells in Graves' hyperthyroidism and ophthalmopathy. Amplification yielded TCR beta CDR3 regions, with RNA transcripts as the source. HTBI primers were employed in a first-round RT-PCR of the TCR CDR3. TCRdb analysed the multiplex PCR reads with MiXCR anew, one entry per CDR3 protein. The table includes more than 300,000 distinct CDR3 sequences, around 14% detected once. Germline V lookup: CDR1 MNHNS, CDR2 SASEGT. The CDR3 runs to 15 residues. Trimming at V came to 1 base and at J to 2 bases, leaving 2 bases not matched to a gene. No progression to ophthalmopathy during 18 months of follow-up defined stable disease. Those with hyperthyroidism were 18 to 65 years old, newly diagnosed, and ill for under 2 months. Diagnosing involved the use of clinical symptoms, serum thyroxine and TRAb, thyroid ultrasound and orbital computed tomography. This clonotype was observed many times.

The TCR sequence derives from a woman younger than 35 with Graves' hyperthyroidism. V is TRBV6-1 and J is TRBJ2-7, with 10 nucleotides matching TRBD2. Sequencing was performed on blood. The CDR3 nucleotides read TGTGCCAGCAGTGAAGGACTAGCGGGCACCTACGAGCAGTACTTC. As protein: CASSEGLAGTYEQYF.